The rows below give T cell receptor beta chains drawn from one sample of a study of cytomegalovirus exposure and HLA in healthy donors. Generated by immunoSEQ multiplex PCR, the TCRdb table keeps only in-frame clones and is missing some. The sample holds 200,000 to 250,000 clones, almost 80% seen once. Material for sequencing was PBMCs. These receptors were taken from a male donor in good health and CMV-seronegative. Each CDR3 is given with its conserved first and last residue. The D gene is left open where the match is weak. Clone size is shown for a subset of rows, as once, few, many or a class of expanded clone.

TRBV25-1	TRBJ1-3	-	-	15	TGTGCCAGCAGGTCGACTCGCGGCTCTGGAAACACCATATATTTT	CASRSTRGSGNTIYF
TRBV19	TRBJ2-6	-	-	17	TGTGCCAGTAGTACGGTCCCGACAGCCCCTGGGGCCAACGTCCTGACTTTC	CASSTVPTAPGANVLTF
TRBV6-5	TRBJ2-7	TRBD1	-	15	TGTGCCAGCAGTTACAGAGGGACAGGGCGGCGTGAGCAGTACTTC	CASSYRGTGRREQYF
TRBV18	TRBJ1-1	-	few	13	TGTGCCAGCTCACCTAATTGGCAGGGCGAAGCTTTCTTT	CASSPNWQGEAFF
TRBV5-1	TRBJ2-3	TRBD2	-	16	TGCGCCAGCAGCCCTCTAGCGGGAGGGAGCACAGATACGCAGTATTTT	CASSPLAGGSTDTQYF
TRBV5-1	TRBJ2-2	TRBD2	-	16	TGCGCCAGCAGACCTTTCGGCGGGAGTTTTCCCGGGGAGCTGTTTTTT	CASRPFGGSFPGELFF
TRBV5-1	TRBJ1-1	TRBD1	-	16	TGCGCCAGCAGCTTAATGACAGGGGTTCGGAACACTGAAGCTTTCTTT	CASSLMTGVRNTEAFF
TRBV19	TRBJ1-2	-	-	15	TGTGCCAGTAGTCTCCGAACGGGGGGGGCACGAGGCTACACCTTC	CASSLRTGGARGYTF
TRBV2	TRBJ2-6	TRBD1	-	17	TGTGCCAGCAGTGGGAGTCAGGGGGCGCGGGGGGCCAACGTCCTGACTTTC	CASSGSQGARGANVLTF
TRBV9	TRBJ2-5	TRBD2	once	15	TGTGCCAGCAGCGTTAGCCTAGCGGCCCAAGAGACCCAGTACTTC	CASSVSLAAQETQYF
TRBV5-6	TRBJ2-2	-	-	15	TGTGCCAGCAGCTTGGACAGGGAGAACACCGGGGAGCTGTTTTTT	CASSLDRENTGELFF
TRBV27	TRBJ2-2	TRBD2	-	16	TGTGCCAGCAGACAACTTCTAGCGGGAGTGATCGGGGAGCTGTTCTTT	CASRQLLAGVIGELFF
TRBV5-1	TRBJ2-1	TRBD2	-	16	TGCGCCAGCAGCTCTGGACTAGCGGGGGCGGTCAATGAGCAGTTCTTC	CASSSGLAGAVNEQFF
TRBV10-2	TRBJ2-5	TRBD2	-	15	TGCGCCAGCAGACTAGCGGGAGGGGGGCAAGAGACCCAGTACTTC	CASRLAGGGQETQYF
TRBV7-9	TRBJ1-1	-	-	14	TGTGCCAGCAGGCCACAGGGAATGAACACTGAAGCTTTCTTT	CASRPQGMNTEAFF
TRBV29-1	TRBJ1-2	-	-	13	TGCAGCGTTGAAGGTACAGGCTTATATGGCTACACCTTC	CSVEGTGLYGYTF
TRBV7-6	TRBJ2-3	TRBD2	-	16	TGTGCCAGCAGCTTAGGTCCCAGCGGGAGGGCAGATACGCAGTATTTT	CASSLGPSGRADTQYF
TRBV9	TRBJ2-7	TRBD1	-	14	TGTGCCAGCAGCGTAGATGGGACAGACTACGAGCAGTACTTC	CASSVDGTDYEQYF
TRBV7-3	TRBJ2-3	TRBD1	-	17	TGTGCCAGCAGCTTATCAGGTGGGACAGGAGGTACAGATACGCAGTATTTT	CASSLSGGTGGTDTQYF
TRBV19	TRBJ1-5	TRBD1	-	15	TGTGCCAGTAGCGGACAGGCGCAGGGCAATCAGCCCCAGCATTTT	CASSGQAQGNQPQHF
TRBV18	TRBJ2-5	-	-	15	TGTGCCAGCTCACCACAGGGCAGGGCCCCGGGGACCCAGTACTTC	CASSPQGRAPGTQYF
TRBV9	TRBJ2-5	TRBD2	-	16	TGTGCCAGCAGCGCCGGCCCCGTGGGCGGGGGTGAGACCCAGTACTTC	CASSAGPVGGGETQYF
TRBV5-1	TRBJ2-1	TRBD2	-	15	TGCGCCAGCAGCCAACTAGCGGGGGCGAACAATGAGCAGTTCTTC	CASSQLAGANNEQFF
TRBV6-5	TRBJ1-5	-	-	13	TGTGCCAGCAGTGAAGCTCCTTCGTTAGCCCAGCATTTT	CASSEAPSLAQHF
TRBV27	TRBJ2-7	TRBD2	-	14	TGTGCCAGCAGTTTTACTAGCGGGAGTTACGAGCAGTACTTC	CASSFTSGSYEQYF
TRBV9	TRBJ1-2	TRBD1	-	16	TGTGCCAGCAGCGTTCGGACAGGGGGCGTCGCGAATGGCTACACCTTC	CASSVRTGGVANGYTF
TRBV4-1	TRBJ2-7	-	few	15	TGCGCCAGCAGCCAAGTCCAGCGGGCCTCCTACGAGCAGTACTTC	CASSQVQRASYEQYF
TRBV5-1	TRBJ2-1	TRBD2	-	14	TGCGCCAGCAGCTGGGAAATAGCGGGAAATGAGCAGTTCTTC	CASSWEIAGNEQFF
TRBV7-9	TRBJ2-3	TRBD2	-	16	TGTTCCAGCAGCTTAAAGGCTAGCGGGAGAACAGATACGCAGTATTTT	CSSSLKASGRTDTQYF
TRBV5-1	TRBJ2-2	TRBD2	-	18	TGCGCCAGCAGCCCTCGGACTAGCGGGAATACGAACACCGGGGAGCTGTTTTTT	CASSPRTSGNTNTGELFF
TRBV9	TRBJ2-2	-	once	16	TGTGCCAGCAGCGCCCGTCGTGGGAGAGGCACCGGGGAGCTGTTTTTT	CASSARRGRGTGELFF
TRBV5-1	TRBJ2-3	-	-	15	TGCGCCAGCAGCCCAGGACAGGGCGGGAGAGATACGCAGTATTTT	CASSPGQGGRDTQYF
TRBV2	TRBJ2-2	TRBD1	-	14	TGTGCCAGCAGGGGACAGGGAAGGTCCGGGGAGCTGTTTTTT	CASRGQGRSGELFF
TRBV29-1	TRBJ2-1	TRBD2	-	14	TGCAGCGTTGATCAGCGGGAGTGGGGCAATGAGCAGTTCTTC	CSVDQREWGNEQFF
TRBV7-9	TRBJ2-1	-	-	15	TGTTCCAGCAGCTTAGTTAGGGGTGTTTACAATGAGCAGTTCTTC	CSSSLVRGVYNEQFF
TRBV14	TRBJ2-5	-	-	15	TGTGCCAGCAGCCAAGACGTACTGGGGAGGAAGACCCAGTACTTC	CASSQDVLGRKTQYF
TRBV9	TRBJ2-7	TRBD2	-	18	TGTGCCAGCAGCACGTACGACGGAGGACTAGCGGGTCCCTACGAGCAGTACTTC	CASSTYDGGLAGPYEQYF
TRBV6-1	TRBJ2-5	-	-	13	TGTGCCAGCAGTGAAGGCAGGGAAGAGACCCAGTACTTC	CASSEGREETQYF
TRBV9	TRBJ2-1	TRBD2	once	15	TGTGCCAGCAGCGCCGGGACTAGCGGGTACAATGAGCAGTTCTTC	CASSAGTSGYNEQFF
TRBV6-4	TRBJ2-4	-	many	13	TGTGCCAGCAGTGAGACTGCCGGGAACATTCAGTACTTC	CASSETAGNIQYF
TRBV6-5	TRBJ2-1	-	-	15	TGTGCCGGCAGTTCTCCGTCCGGGGGAAGAAATGAGCAGTTCTTC	CAGSSPSGGRNEQFF
TRBV6-5	TRBJ1-2	TRBD1	-	14	TGTGCCAGCAGCTATGGACAGGCGGACTATGGCTACACCTTC	CASSYGQADYGYTF
TRBV10-3	TRBJ2-1	-	-	14	TGTGCCATCAGTGAGTCCCAGGGACTCCATGAGCAGTTCTTC	CAISESQGLHEQFF
TRBV9	TRBJ2-5	TRBD2	-	15	TGTGCCAGCAGCGTATCCAGCGGGAGAGAAGAGACCCAGTACTTC	CASSVSSGREETQYF
TRBV5-1	TRBJ2-1	-	-	15	TGCGCCAGCAGCGGGCACCCGGGAGCCAGGGATGAGCAGTTCTTC	CASSGHPGARDEQFF
TRBV7-6	TRBJ2-3	TRBD1	few	19	TGTGCCAGCAGCTTACTGGGGACAGGGGGAGACGATAGCACAGATACGCAGTATTTT	CASSLLGTGGDDSTDTQYF
TRBV5-4	TRBJ1-2	TRBD1	-	14	TGTGCCAGCAGCGGAACAGGGGGCGGCTATGGCTACACCTTC	CASSGTGGGYGYTF
TRBV6-6	TRBJ1-4	-	-	12	TGTGCCAGCAGTTACCTAAATGAAAAACTGTTTTTT	CASSYLNEKLFF
TRBV15	TRBJ1-5	-	-	15	TGTGCCACCAGCAGAGATCTAGGCGGGTTCCAGCCCCAGCATTTT	CATSRDLGGFQPQHF
TRBV29-1	TRBJ2-3	-	-	11	TGCAGCGTGGGGACTGCAGATACGCAGTATTTT	CSVGTADTQYF
TRBV19	TRBJ1-1	-	-	15	TGTGCCAGTAGTAAGGCGGGACTTTTAAGGGCTGAAGCTTTCTTT	CASSKAGLLRAEAFF
TRBV9	TRBJ2-1	TRBD2	-	15	TGTGCCAGCAGCGTTAGCGGGGGGGGCCATAATGAGCAGTTCTTC	CASSVSGGGHNEQFF
TRBV4-2	TRBJ1-4	TRBD1	few	18	TGTGCCAGCAGCCAAGAAGGACAGGGGGATGAAACTAATGAAAAACTGTTTTTT	CASSQEGQGDETNEKLFF
TRBV19	TRBJ2-5	TRBD2	few	14	TGTGCCAGTAGCCCCGGGACTAGCAGCAAGACCCAGTACTTC	CASSPGTSSKTQYF